Listed below are T cell receptor beta chains from one sample, sequenced in a study of T cells in Graves' hyperthyroidism and ophthalmopathy. One entry per CDR3 protein results from TCRdb running MiXCR on the multiplex PCR reads. This table has about 320,000 distinct CDR3 sequences, roughly 17% appearing once. The specimen was blood. The receptors stem from a man between 25 and 39 years old with Graves' hyperthyroidism. CDR3s include the opening cysteine and the closing phenylalanine or tryptophan. A D gene is named only where the DNA matches it firmly. Only some rows state a clone size, as once, few, many or a class for expanded clones.

abundance	v_gene	j_gene	d_gene	CDR3aa	CDR3nt
many	TRBV24-1	TRBJ2-1	TRBD2	CATSDLTGGSYNEQFF	TGTGCCACCAGTGATTTGACGGGAGGGTCCTACAATGAGCAGTTCTTC
many	TRBV20-1	TRBJ2-1	NA	CSARGSAAYNEQFF	TGCAGTGCTAGAGGGTCGGCGGCCTACAATGAGCAGTTCTTC
NA	TRBV7-9	TRBJ2-1	NA	CASSLALTRNEQFF	TGTGCCAGCAGCTTAGCCCTCACTAGAAATGAGCAGTTCTTC
NA	TRBV20-1	TRBJ1-5	NA	CSAGDPPIASNQPQHF	TGCAGTGCGGGGGACCCACCGATCGCTAGCAATCAGCCCCAGCATTTT
NA	TRBV5-1	TRBJ1-1	NA	CASSLGNEAFF	TGCGCCAGCAGCTTGGGAAATGAAGCTTTCTTT
few	TRBV20-1	TRBJ2-3	NA	CSASTTDTQYF	TGCAGTGCCAGTACGACAGATACGCAGTATTTT
many	TRBV10-3	TRBJ2-5	TRBD1	CAISDPKTGEQETQYF	TGTGCCATCAGTGATCCGAAGACAGGGGAACAAGAGACCCAGTACTTC
NA	TRBV29-1	TRBJ2-1	TRBD2	CSAQRGTSYNEQFF	TGCAGCGCCCAGCGGGGAACCTCCTACAATGAGCAGTTCTTC
many	TRBV3-1	TRBJ2-3	NA	CASSQEAGTQYF	TGTGCCAGCAGCCAAGAGGCGGGTACGCAGTATTTT
NA	TRBV19	TRBJ2-2	NA	CASSIRRSGELFF	TGTGCCAGTAGTATCAGGCGATCCGGGGAGCTGTTTTTT
NA	TRBV9	TRBJ2-7	TRBD2	CASSGGEGVLYEQYF	TGTGCCAGCAGCGGGGGGGAGGGTGTGCTGTACGAGCAGTACTTC
NA	TRBV12-3/TRBV12-4	TRBJ2-2	NA	CANAPTGNTGELFF	TGTGCCAACGCCCCGACAGGGAACACCGGGGAGCTGTTTTTT
many	TRBV27	TRBJ2-1	TRBD2	CASSTSDEQFF	TGTGCCAGCAGTACTAGCGATGAGCAGTTCTTC
few	TRBV9	TRBJ2-7	TRBD2	CASSVGGRVPYEQYF	TGTGCCAGCAGCGTAGGGGGGAGGGTTCCCTACGAGCAGTACTTC
few	TRBV28	TRBJ2-4	NA	CASAVGGDIQYF	TGTGCCAGCGCCGTAGGGGGGGACATTCAGTACTTC
few	TRBV10-3	TRBJ2-7	TRBD2	CAISESAGGTYEQYF	TGTGCCATCAGTGAGTCGGCGGGAGGGACCTACGAGCAGTACTTC
once	TRBV6-4	TRBJ2-1	TRBD2	CASTSLAGADNEQFF	TGTGCCAGCACTTCACTAGCGGGAGCCGACAATGAGCAGTTCTTC
few	TRBV29-1	TRBJ1-2	TRBD1	CSVVWAGGYGYTF	TGCAGCGTTGTGTGGGCAGGGGGCTATGGCTACACCTTC
many	TRBV28	TRBJ2-1	NA	CASSTLDRPYNEQFF	TGTGCCAGCAGTACCCTGGACCGACCCTACAATGAGCAGTTCTTC
NA	TRBV3-1	TRBJ2-1	TRBD2	CASSQLSGRSSYNEQFF	TGTGCCAGCAGCCAACTTAGCGGGAGAAGCTCCTACAATGAGCAGTTCTTC
few	TRBV18	TRBJ2-7	NA	CASSLQDLDEQYF	TGTGCCAGCTCACTGCAGGATCTCGACGAGCAGTACTTC
NA	TRBV6-2/TRBV6-3	TRBJ2-6	NA	CASSTGTPGANVLTF	TGTGCCAGCAGCACTGGGACACCCGGGGCCAACGTCCTGACTTTC
NA	TRBV2	TRBJ2-2	NA	CARSETKVTGELFF	TGTGCCAGATCCGAGACTAAAGTCACCGGGGAGCTGTTTTTT
many	TRBV11-3	TRBJ2-1	TRBD2	CASSLDLPGGSSYNEQFF	TGTGCCAGCAGCTTAGATCTCCCCGGGGGGAGCTCCTACAATGAGCAGTTCTTC
many	TRBV5-1	TRBJ1-1	NA	CASSIKGGVETEAFF	TGCGCCAGCAGCATAAAGGGCGGGGTAGAGACTGAAGCTTTCTTT
many	TRBV2	TRBJ2-1	TRBD1	CASKYDRDDEQFF	TGTGCCAGCAAATATGACAGGGACGATGAGCAGTTCTTC
NA	TRBV5-1	TRBJ2-6	NA	CASSLIPGPSGANVLTF	TGCGCCAGCAGCTTGATTCCAGGCCCCTCTGGGGCCAACGTCCTGACTTTC
many	TRBV20-1	TRBJ2-3	TRBD2	CSAGTGLAGEGDTQYF	TGCAGTGCCGGGACCGGACTAGCGGGAGAAGGAGATACGCAGTATTTT
many	TRBV7-9	TRBJ2-7	NA	CASSGKGGRTYEQYF	TGTGCCAGCAGCGGGAAAGGGGGGAGAACCTACGAGCAGTACTTC
few	TRBV20-1	TRBJ2-7	NA	CSARGLADGVYEQYF	TGCAGTGCTAGAGGCCTAGCAGATGGGGTTTACGAGCAGTACTTC